Listed below are T cell receptor beta chains from one sample, sequenced in a study of blood T cell repertoires in COVID-19. Data came from immunoSEQ multiplex PCR; TCRdb stores just in-frame clones and leaves some out. The table has roughly 270,000 clones, over 75% seen once; the top ten hold roughly 9.1%. The sample comprised peripheral blood. These TCRs come from a young man with active or convalescent COVID-19. Each CDR3 is given with its conserved first and last residue. Fields, in order: D gene, V gene, J gene, CDR3 protein, CDR3 DNA. The D gene is left open where the match is weak.

>TRBD2|TRBV2|TRBJ2-1
CASSLSGGGNNEQFF
TGTGCCAGCAGTTTAAGCGGGGGGGGAAACAATGAGCAGTTCTTC
>TRBD2|TRBV19|TRBJ2-2
CASSKGLAGGPGELFF
TGTGCCAGTAGTAAAGGACTAGCGGGGGGACCGGGGGAGCTGTTTTTT
>TRBD2|TRBV6-2/TRBV6-3|TRBJ2-3
CASSLTSGGYSDTQYF
TGTGCCAGCAGTCTAACTAGCGGGGGTTATTCAGATACGCAGTATTTT
>NA|TRBV9|TRBJ1-2
CASSVAADIDHYGYTF
TGTGCCAGCAGCGTTGCGGCGGATATAGATCACTATGGCTACACCTTC
>TRBD1|TRBV29-1|TRBJ1-2
CSVDIRIWDSSNYGYTF
TGCAGCGTTGATATTCGGATTTGGGACAGCTCTAACTATGGCTACACCTTC
>TRBD1|TRBV6-6|TRBJ1-2
CASSSDPSGGGVGYTF
TGTGCCAGCAGTTCCGACCCGTCAGGGGGCGGAGTAGGCTACACCTTC
>TRBD1|TRBV6-5|TRBJ1-4
CASSTGTGGEKLFF
TGTGCCAGCAGCACCGGGACAGGTGGTGAAAAACTGTTTTTT
>NA|TRBV19|TRBJ2-7
CASSMGQNYEQYF
TGTGCCAGTAGTATGGGCCAAAACTACGAGCAGTACTTC
>TRBD1|TRBV4-3|TRBJ2-7
CASSQHGTGASYEQYF
TGCGCCAGCAGCCAACACGGGACAGGGGCTTCCTACGAGCAGTACTTC
>NA|TRBV6-5|TRBJ1-1
CASSVEEGMNTEAFF
TGTGCCAGCAGCGTCGAGGAGGGAATGAACACTGAAGCTTTCTTT
>TRBD1|TRBV5-4|TRBJ2-7
CASSLFGTGVQYEQYF
TGTGCCAGCAGCTTGTTTGGGACAGGGGTCCAGTACGAGCAGTACTTC
>TRBD2|TRBV7-8|TRBJ2-1
CASLSGGPNEQFF
TGTGCCAGCCTTAGCGGGGGGCCGAATGAGCAGTTCTTC